This T cell receptor (beta chain) was identified in a study of cytomegalovirus exposure and HLA in healthy donors. Study observations and caveats: As a later analysis showed, a missense DCLRE1C variant was linked to trimming of TCR beta V- and J-genes.

This clone has a handful of counts. Antigen: not known. Per the germline V gene, CDR1 is LGHNA and CDR2 is YNFKEQ. J was trimmed by 1 base and V by 2 bases; bases with no gene match: 7. The CDR3 is made up of 16 amino acids. PCR employed 60 Vbeta and 13 Jbeta primers. The table came from immunoSEQ multiplex PCR; TCRdb's copy has only in-frame clones and leaves some out. The sample has 180,000 or so clones, 75% to 85% seen once. The gene calls are TRBV4-2 and TRBJ1-1; 7 bases map to TRBD1. This clonotype originated in a woman in her 30s in good health and CMV-seropositive. The sequenced sample was PBMCs. In nucleotides, the CDR3 is TGTGCCAGCAGCCAATCGGGGACAGCAAAGAACACTGAAGCTTTCTTT. Its protein is CASSQSGTAKNTEAFF.